This TCR beta chain was sequenced during a study of monozygotic twins with inflammatory bowel disease. This CDR3 contains 15 residues. CDR1 and CDR2 from the germline V gene are LGHDT and YNNKEL (reference sequence). Reprocessing the 5' RACE reads, TCRdb reports a single entry for every CDR3 protein and omits DNA. The listing records approximately 400,000 distinct CDR3 sequences. The receptor was isolated from a human donor with ulcerative colitis or Crohn's disease, or a healthy co-twin of an affected twin (not recorded which). The V and J genes are TRBV3-1 and TRBJ2-1; TCRdb gives TRBD1 as the D gene, but with no DNA this cannot be confirmed. Sequencing used blood. This CDR3 is CASSRRTAGLNEQFF.